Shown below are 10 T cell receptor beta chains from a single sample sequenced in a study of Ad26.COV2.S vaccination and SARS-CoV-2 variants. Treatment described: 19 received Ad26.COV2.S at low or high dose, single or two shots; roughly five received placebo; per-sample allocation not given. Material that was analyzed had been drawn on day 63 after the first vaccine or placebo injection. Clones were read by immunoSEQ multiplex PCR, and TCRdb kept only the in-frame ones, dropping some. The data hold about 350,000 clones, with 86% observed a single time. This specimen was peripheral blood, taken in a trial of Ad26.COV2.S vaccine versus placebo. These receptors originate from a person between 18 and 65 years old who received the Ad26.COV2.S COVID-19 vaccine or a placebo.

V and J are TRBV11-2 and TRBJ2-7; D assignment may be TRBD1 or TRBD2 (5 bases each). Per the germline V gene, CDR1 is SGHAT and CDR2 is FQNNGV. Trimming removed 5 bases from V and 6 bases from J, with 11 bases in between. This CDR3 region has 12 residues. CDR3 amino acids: CASSPGRGEQYF. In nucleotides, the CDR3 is TGTGCCAGCAGCCCGGGACGGGGCGAGCAGTACTTC.

The CDR3 DNA reads TGTGCCAGCAGCCCGGGGGGCGGTGCCTCCTACAATGAGCAGTTCTTC. Its translation: CASSPGGGASYNEQFF. The rearrangement joins TRBV9 to TRBJ2-1, with D maybe TRBD2 (7 bases). Germline assignment: CDR1 SGDLS and CDR2 YYNGEE. The CDR3 is 16 residues long. V shed 4 bases and J shed 0 bases, with 14 bases lying between them.

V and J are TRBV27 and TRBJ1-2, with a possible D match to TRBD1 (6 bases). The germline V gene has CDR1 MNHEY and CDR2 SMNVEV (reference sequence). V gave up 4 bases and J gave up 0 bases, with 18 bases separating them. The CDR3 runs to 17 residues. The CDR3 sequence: CASSSLLGTTSNYGYTF. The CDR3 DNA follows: TGTGCCAGCAGTTCCCTCCTGGGGACAACCTCTAACTATGGCTACACCTTC.

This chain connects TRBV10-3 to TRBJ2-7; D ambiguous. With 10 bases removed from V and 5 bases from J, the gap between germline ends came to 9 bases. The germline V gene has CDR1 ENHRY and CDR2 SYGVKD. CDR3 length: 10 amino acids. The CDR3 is CASGLDEQYF. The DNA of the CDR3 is TGTGCCAGTGGGCTCGACGAGCAGTACTTC.

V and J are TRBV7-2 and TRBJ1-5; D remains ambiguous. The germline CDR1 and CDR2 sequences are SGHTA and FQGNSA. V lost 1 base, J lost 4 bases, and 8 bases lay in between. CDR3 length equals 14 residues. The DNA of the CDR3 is TGTGCCAGCAGCTTAGATCACAATAATCAGCCCCAGCATTTT. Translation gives CASSLDHNNQPQHF.

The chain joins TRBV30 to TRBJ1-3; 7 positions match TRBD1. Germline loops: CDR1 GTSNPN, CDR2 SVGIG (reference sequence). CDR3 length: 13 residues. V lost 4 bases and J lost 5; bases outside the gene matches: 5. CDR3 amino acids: CAWTDRERNTIYF. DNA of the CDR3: TGTGCCTGGACCGACAGGGAGCGAAACACCATATATTTT.

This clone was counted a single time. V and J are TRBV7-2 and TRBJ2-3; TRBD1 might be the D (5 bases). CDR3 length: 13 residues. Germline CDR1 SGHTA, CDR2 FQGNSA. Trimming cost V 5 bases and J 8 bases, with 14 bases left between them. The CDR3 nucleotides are TGTGCCAGCAGCCCAATAGGGGTGGGTACGCAGTATTTT. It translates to CASSPIGVGTQYF.

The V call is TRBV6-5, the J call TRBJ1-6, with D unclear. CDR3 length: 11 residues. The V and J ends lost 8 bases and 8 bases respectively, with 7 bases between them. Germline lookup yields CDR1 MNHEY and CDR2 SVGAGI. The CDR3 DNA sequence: TGTGCCAGCGCCACACATTCACCCCTCCACTTT. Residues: CASATHSPLHF.

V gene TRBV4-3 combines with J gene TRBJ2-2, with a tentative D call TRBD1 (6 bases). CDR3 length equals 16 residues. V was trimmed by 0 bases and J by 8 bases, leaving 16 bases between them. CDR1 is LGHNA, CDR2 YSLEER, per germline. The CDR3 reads CASSQDSTGLGGELFF. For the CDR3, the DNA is TGCGCCAGCAGCCAAGACTCAACAGGGTTAGGAGGGGAGCTGTTTTTT.

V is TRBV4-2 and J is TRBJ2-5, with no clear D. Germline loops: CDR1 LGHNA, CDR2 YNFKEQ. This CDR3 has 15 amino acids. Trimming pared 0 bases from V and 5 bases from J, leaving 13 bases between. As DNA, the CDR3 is TGTGCCAGCAGCCAAGATAAAGAGTATTTCGAGACCCAGTACTTC. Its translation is CASSQDKEYFETQYF.